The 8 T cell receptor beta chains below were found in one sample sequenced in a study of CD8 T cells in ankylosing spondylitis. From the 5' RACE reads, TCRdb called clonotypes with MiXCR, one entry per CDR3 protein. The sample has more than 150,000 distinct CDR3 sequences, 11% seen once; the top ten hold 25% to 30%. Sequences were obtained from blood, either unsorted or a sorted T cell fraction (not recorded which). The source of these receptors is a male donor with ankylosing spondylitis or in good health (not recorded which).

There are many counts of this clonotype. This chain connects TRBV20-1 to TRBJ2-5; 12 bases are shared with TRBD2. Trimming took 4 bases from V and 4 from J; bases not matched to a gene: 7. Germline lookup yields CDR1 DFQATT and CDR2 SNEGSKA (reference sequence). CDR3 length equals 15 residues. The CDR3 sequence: CSATSGRAGRETQYF. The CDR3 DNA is TGCAGTGCTACTAGCGGGAGGGCCGGTCGAGAGACCCAGTACTTC.

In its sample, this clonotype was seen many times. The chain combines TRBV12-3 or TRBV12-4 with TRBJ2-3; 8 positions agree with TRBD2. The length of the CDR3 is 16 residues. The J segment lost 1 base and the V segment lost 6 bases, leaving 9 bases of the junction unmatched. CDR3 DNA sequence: TGTGCCAGCAGCGAGGTTAGCGGGGCCCGCACAGATACGCAGTATTTT. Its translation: CASSEVSGARTDTQYF.

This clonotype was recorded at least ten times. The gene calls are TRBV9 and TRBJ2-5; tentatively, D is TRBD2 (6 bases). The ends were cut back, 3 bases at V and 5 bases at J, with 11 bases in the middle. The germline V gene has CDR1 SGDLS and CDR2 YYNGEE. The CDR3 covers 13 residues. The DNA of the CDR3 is TGTGCCAGCAGCGGGGGACTCAGGGAGACCCAGTACTTC. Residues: CASSGGLRETQYF.

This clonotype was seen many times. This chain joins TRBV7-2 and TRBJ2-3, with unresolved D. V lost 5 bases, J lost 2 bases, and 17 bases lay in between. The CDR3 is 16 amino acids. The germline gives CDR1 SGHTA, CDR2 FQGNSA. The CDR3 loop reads CASSQSLGRDTDTQYF. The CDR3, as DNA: TGTGCCAGCAGCCAGTCTCTGGGAAGGGACACAGATACGCAGTATTTT.

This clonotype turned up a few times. The CDR3, as DNA: TGTGCCATCAGTGGAGGGACAGGGGACAATGAGCAGTTCTTC. This sequence encodes CAISGGTGDNEQFF. This chain links TRBV10-3 with TRBJ2-1; 10 bases fit TRBD1. The CDR3 runs 14 residues. The germline V gene encodes CDR1 ENHRY and CDR2 SYGVKD. The V segment lost 4 bases and the J segment 5 bases; nucleotides outside the gene matches: 2.

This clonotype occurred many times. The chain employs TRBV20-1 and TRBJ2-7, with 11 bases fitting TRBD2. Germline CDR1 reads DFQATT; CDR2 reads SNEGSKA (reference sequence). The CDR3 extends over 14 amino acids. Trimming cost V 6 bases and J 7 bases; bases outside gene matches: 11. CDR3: CSATLAGGFWEQYF. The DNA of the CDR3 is TGCAGTGCCACTCTAGCGGGGGGATTCTGGGAGCAGTACTTC.

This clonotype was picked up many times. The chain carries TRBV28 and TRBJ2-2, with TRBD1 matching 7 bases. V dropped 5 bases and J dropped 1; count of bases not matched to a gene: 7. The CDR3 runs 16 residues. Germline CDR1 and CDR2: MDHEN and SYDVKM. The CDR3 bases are TGTGCCAGCAGTAACACGGGACAGTGGAACACCGGGGAGCTGTTTTTT. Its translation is CASSNTGQWNTGELFF.

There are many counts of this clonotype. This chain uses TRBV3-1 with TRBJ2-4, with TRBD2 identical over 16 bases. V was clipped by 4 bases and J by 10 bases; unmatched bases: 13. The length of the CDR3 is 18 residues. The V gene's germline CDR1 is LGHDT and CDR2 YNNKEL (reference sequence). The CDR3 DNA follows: TGTGCCAGCAGCCTCGTCGGGACTAGCGGGGGGGCCGTCCGGATTCAGTACTTC. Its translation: CASSLVGTSGGAVRIQYF.